A single sample gave rise to the 25 T cell receptor beta chains below, sequenced in a study of TIL therapy for anti-PD-1-resistant metastatic lung cancer. Sample time point: pre-treatment sample, taken before nivolumab and TIL therapy. Sequencing used immunoSEQ v3. Method: immunoSEQ multiplex PCR; TCRdb's copy keeps in-frame clones and lacks some. Of about 45,000 clones listed, roughly 85% are singletons. Sequenced here: blood, sampled at baseline. The receptors were sampled from a man between 65 and 85 years old with non-small cell lung cancer.

The chain uses TRBV28 and TRBJ1-2; D possibly corresponds to TRBD1 (5 bases). Trimming stripped 5 bases from V and 1 base from J, with 14 bases between. Looked up from germline, CDR1 is MDHEN and CDR2 is SYDVKM. The CDR3 length is 15 residues. The CDR3 protein is CASSGGTVHNYGYTF. The CDR3, as DNA: TGTGCCAGCAGTGGGGGGACGGTTCATAACTATGGCTACACCTTC.

This chain connects TRBV27 to TRBJ2-7, with D perhaps matching TRBD2 (6 bases). Germline lookup yields CDR1 MNHEY and CDR2 SMNVEV (reference sequence). Trimming shortened V by 5 bases and J by 6 bases, and 20 bases separated the two germline ends. This CDR3 region has 15 residues. The CDR3 region is CASSPPSSGLGEQYF. For the CDR3, the DNA is TGTGCCAGCAGTCCCCCAAGTAGCGGCTTGGGCGAGCAGTACTTC.

The chain uses TRBV28 and TRBJ2-5, with TRBD2 matching over 7 bases. With V trimmed by 6 bases and J by 5 bases, 6 bases remained unmatched. There are 13 residues in the CDR3. From germline, CDR1 is MDHEN and CDR2 SYDVKM. The CDR3 is CASREAGMETQYF. Written as DNA, the CDR3 is TGTGCCAGCAGGGAAGCGGGAATGGAGACCCAGTACTTC. Combining the CDR3 with reference TRBV28 and TRBJ2-5 gives the whole variable domain DVKVTQSSRYLVKRTGEKVFLECVQDMDHENMFWYRQDPGLGLRLIYFSYDVKMKEKGDIPEGYSVSREKKERFSLILESASTNQTSMYLCASREAGMETQYFGPGTRLLVL.

This clone has only one observation. This chain joins TRBV28 and TRBJ1-5, with unresolved D. In germline, CDR1 is MDHEN, CDR2 SYDVKM. V lost 3 bases to trimming and J lost 7 bases, with 13 bases between them. The CDR3 has 14 amino acids. The CDR3 DNA is TGTGCCAGCAGTTTCCCGGCGTCTGAGCAGCCCCAGCATTTT. Translated, it gives CASSFPASEQPQHF.

The CDR3 reads CASGQEVTDTQYF. In DNA form, the CDR3 reads TGTGCCAGCGGGCAGGAGGTCACAGATACGCAGTATTTT. V is TRBV30 and J is TRBJ2-3, with a possible D match to TRBD2 (6 bases). V was clipped by 8 bases and J by 2 bases, with 14 bases between them. This CDR3 contains 13 residues. Germline V gives CDR1 GTSNPN, CDR2 SVGIG (reference sequence).

This chain joins TRBV5-1 and TRBJ1-2, with 7 bases aligning to TRBD1. Per germline, CDR1 SGHRS and CDR2 YFSETQ. J gave up 8 bases and V 0 bases, and 4 bases lay outside the gene matches. The CDR3 runs to 13 residues. The CDR3 loop is CASSLGQGDGYTF. The CDR3 nucleotides read TGCGCCAGCAGCTTGGGCCAGGGGGACGGCTACACCTTC. Looking up the rest from reference TRBV5-1 and TRBJ1-2 gives the full variable domain: KAGVTQTPRYLIKTRGQQVTLSCSPISGHRSVSWYQQTPGQGLQFLFEYFSETQRNKGNFPGRFSGRQFSNSRSEMNVSTLELGDSALYLCASSLGQGDGYTFGSGTRLTVV.

Written as DNA, the CDR3 is TGTGCCAGCAGGCCGGACAGCTATCGAGATGGCTACACCTTC. Amino acids: CASRPDSYRDGYTF. The V and J genes are TRBV27 and TRBJ1-2, with D possibly being TRBD1 (6 bases). The length of the CDR3 is 14 residues. Trimming left V 6 bases short and J 6 bases short, with 17 bases between. CDR1 and CDR2 (germline): MNHEY, SMNVEV (reference sequence).

This chain connects TRBV7-8 to TRBJ2-5, with TRBD1 matching 8 bases. This CDR3 is built from 15 residues. Germline V gene data show CDR1 as SGHVS and CDR2 as FQNEAQ. V shed 6 bases, J shed 2 bases, and the junction held 8 bases outside the gene matches. The CDR3 DNA is TGTGCCAGCAGTCCTAAGGGGGACAGGCAAGAGACCCAGTACTTC. This codes for CASSPKGDRQETQYF. Full variable domain (rest looked up from reference TRBV7-8 and TRBJ2-5): GAGVSQSPRYKVAKRGQDVALRCDPISGHVSLFWYQQALGQGPEFLTYFQNEAQLDKSGLPSDRFFAERPEGSVSTLKIQRTQQEDSAVYLCASSPKGDRQETQYFGPGTRLLVL.

Written as DNA, the CDR3 is TGTGCCAGCAGTGAACCGGGACAGGGACACAATGAGCAGTTCTTC. Amino acids: CASSEPGQGHNEQFF. The chain links TRBV6-1 to TRBJ2-1; 9 bases map to TRBD1. The V gene's germline CDR1 is MNHNS and CDR2 SASEGT. The CDR3 contains 15 residues. V was pared by 2 bases and J by 5 bases, with 4 bases of the junction left unmatched.

V and J are TRBV6-6 and TRBJ1-5; D unclear. Germline V gives CDR1 MNHNY, CDR2 SVGAGI (reference sequence). V was clipped by 1 base and J by 5 bases, with 6 bases between them. This CDR3 has 13 amino acids. As DNA, the CDR3 is TGTGCCAGCAGTTACTATAGTGATCAGCCCCAGCATTTT. This gives the protein CASSYYSDQPQHF.

The rearrangement uses TRBV30 and TRBJ1-2, with D unclear. The CDR3 runs 14 residues. V was pared by 0 bases and J by 4 bases, with 12 bases between. CDR1 GTSNPN and CDR2 SVGIG come from the germline V gene (reference sequence). The CDR3 loop is CAWSVPGAPYGYTF. CDR3 bases: TGTGCCTGGAGTGTACCAGGAGCCCCCTATGGCTACACCTTC.

This rearrangement joins TRBV5-1 to TRBJ2-5; 13 bases agree with TRBD2. V trimming: 4 bases; J trimming: 5 bases; junction bases outside the gene matches: 5. There are 15 residues in the CDR3. CDR1 and CDR2 (germline): SGHRS, YFSETQ. CDR3 region: CASSPTSGRRETQYF. For the CDR3, the DNA is TGCGCCAGCAGCCCGACTAGCGGGAGGAGGGAGACCCAGTACTTC.

In this sample, this clone turned up once. This chain joins TRBV10-3 and TRBJ1-2; 7 bases line up with TRBD1. This CDR3 is 13 amino acids long. The V gene end was trimmed by 6 bases and the J gene end by 5 bases; junction bases not matched to a gene: 6. Germline V gene data show CDR1 as ENHRY and CDR2 as SYGVKD. CDR3 residues: CAIRTGMKYGYTF. CDR3 sequence (DNA): TGTGCCATCAGGACAGGGATGAAGTATGGCTACACCTTC.

CDR3 protein: CASSATLSGDGRTGELFF. CDR3 nucleotide sequence: TGTGCCAGCAGTGCAACCTTAAGCGGGGATGGGCGAACCGGGGAGCTGTTTTTT. The V call is TRBV6-1, the J call TRBJ2-2; 7 nucleotides agree with TRBD2. V was clipped by 4 bases and J by 5 bases; unmatched bases: 16. There are 18 residues in the CDR3. Germline V lookup: CDR1 MNHNS, CDR2 SASEGT.

This rearrangement joins TRBV2 to TRBJ2-4; D uncertain. Trimming removed 3 bases at V and 4 bases at J, with 10 bases between. The CDR3 runs to 14 residues. The germline CDR1 and CDR2 sequences are SNHLY and FYNNEI. Here the CDR3 reads CASSDLGQKNIQYF. In DNA, the CDR3 is TGTGCCAGCAGTGACCTTGGGCAGAAAAACATTCAGTACTTC.

The V and J genes are TRBV6-1 and TRBJ1-1; perhaps TRBD1 as D (6 bases). This CDR3 spans 13 amino acids. CDR1 is MNHNS and CDR2 is SASEGT in the germline V gene. The ends were cut back, 10 bases at V and 0 bases at J, with 12 bases in the middle. This CDR3 is CATPDRMNTEAFF. As DNA, the CDR3 is TGTGCCACTCCCGACAGGATGAACACTGAAGCTTTCTTT.

This rearrangement joins TRBV11-2 to TRBJ2-7; tentative D call: TRBD2 (6 bases). This CDR3 region has 14 residues. V shed 2 bases and J shed 2 bases, with 10 bases lying between them. Germline CDR1 is SGHAT and CDR2 is FQNNGV. In nucleotides, the CDR3 is TGTGCCAGCAGCTTAAATCGGGGGACCTACGAGCAGTACTTC. Its protein is CASSLNRGTYEQYF.

The J gene is TRBJ2-1, the V gene TRBV9; TRBD2 matches at 7 bases. V dropped 0 bases and J dropped 10; count of bases not matched to a gene: 13. This CDR3 has 16 residues. Germline V lookup: CDR1 SGDLS, CDR2 YYNGEE. CDR3 residues: CASSVVSSGAGLEQFF. CDR3 in DNA: TGTGCCAGCAGCGTAGTTTCGAGCGGGGCCGGATTGGAGCAGTTCTTC.

The chain recombines TRBV9 with TRBJ2-3; D gene uncertain. With 3 bases removed from V and 4 bases from J, the gap between germline ends came to 6 bases. The germline V gene has CDR1 SGDLS and CDR2 YYNGEE. CDR3 length equals 12 residues. The CDR3: CASSAGSDTQYF. Here the CDR3 DNA reads TGTGCCAGCAGCGCGGGTTCAGATACGCAGTATTTT.

The CDR3 reads CASSFYQASGNTIYF. The CDR3 bases are TGTGCCAGCAGCTTCTATCAGGCATCTGGAAACACCATATATTTT. The chain recombines TRBV7-9 with TRBJ1-3; D unclear. CDR1 and CDR2 (germline): SEHNR, FQNEAQ (reference sequence). The CDR3 extends over 15 amino acids. The ends were cut back, 3 bases at V and 1 base at J, with 10 bases in the middle.

The chain is built from TRBV29-1 and TRBJ2-1, with unresolved D. The CDR3 runs to 12 residues. Germline V gene lookup returns CDR1 SQVTM and CDR2 ANQGSEA. V was clipped by 5 bases and J by 0 bases, with 5 bases between them. The CDR3 nucleotides are TGCAGCGTTCGGAGCTCCTACAATGAGCAGTTCTTC. Its translation: CSVRSSYNEQFF.

This clone showed up just a few times. The CDR3 sequence: CASSSSGNRYEQYF. The CDR3 nucleotides are TGCGCCAGCAGCTCATCCGGGAATCGGTACGAGCAGTACTTC. V is TRBV5-1 and J is TRBJ2-7; D is possibly TRBD2 (5 bases). Trimming stripped 3 bases from V and 4 bases from J, with 14 bases between. CDR1 SGHRS and CDR2 YFSETQ come from the germline V gene. This CDR3 has 14 residues.

The gene calls are TRBV6-5 and TRBJ2-7; 10 bases align to TRBD2. CDR1 MNHEY and CDR2 SVGAGI come from the germline V gene. CDR3 length: 14 amino acids. The trim removed 5 bases at V and 6 bases at J, leaving 7 bases unmatched. CDR3 residues: CASSGTSETSEQYF. The CDR3 DNA reads TGTGCCAGCAGTGGGACTAGCGAGACCAGCGAGCAGTACTTC.

The V gene is TRBV18, the J gene TRBJ1-5; 9 positions agree with TRBD1. The CDR3 covers 16 residues. V shed 3 bases, J shed 3 bases, and the junction held 6 bases outside the gene matches. Per the germline V gene, CDR1 is KGHSH and CDR2 is LQKENI. CDR3 sequence: CASSPPGQGLNQPQHF. CDR3 in DNA: TGTGCCAGCTCACCCCCGGGACAGGGCCTCAATCAGCCCCAGCATTTT.

The chain combines TRBV30 with TRBJ2-7; tentative D call: TRBD1 (6 bases). Germline-derived CDR1 and CDR2 are GTSNPN and SVGIG (reference sequence). The CDR3 sequence is 13 residues long. The V end was cut by 2 bases, the J end by 4 bases, with 12 bases between. The CDR3 protein is CAWSHTQGYEQYF. The CDR3 bases are TGTGCCTGGAGTCATACACAGGGATACGAGCAGTACTTC.